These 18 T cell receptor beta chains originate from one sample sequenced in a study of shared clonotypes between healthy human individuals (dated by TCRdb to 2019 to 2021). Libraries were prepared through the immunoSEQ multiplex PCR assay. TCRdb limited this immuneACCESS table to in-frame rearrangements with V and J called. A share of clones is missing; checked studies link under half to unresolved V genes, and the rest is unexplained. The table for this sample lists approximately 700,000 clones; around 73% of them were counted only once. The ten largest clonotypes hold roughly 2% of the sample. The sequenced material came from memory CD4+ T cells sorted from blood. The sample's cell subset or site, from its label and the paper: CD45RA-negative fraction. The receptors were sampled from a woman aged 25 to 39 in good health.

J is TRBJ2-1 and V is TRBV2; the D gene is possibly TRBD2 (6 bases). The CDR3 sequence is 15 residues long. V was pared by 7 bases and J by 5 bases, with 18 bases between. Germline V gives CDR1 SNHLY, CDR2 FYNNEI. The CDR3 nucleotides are TGTGCCAGCACCGGCGGGGACGGAGCCAACAATGAGCAGTTCTTC. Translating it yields CASTGGDGANNEQFF.

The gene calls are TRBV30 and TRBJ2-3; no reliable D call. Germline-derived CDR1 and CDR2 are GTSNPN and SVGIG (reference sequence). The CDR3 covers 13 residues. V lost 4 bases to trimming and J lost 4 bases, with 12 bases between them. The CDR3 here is CAWNREFPDTQYF. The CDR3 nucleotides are TGTGCCTGGAATAGAGAGTTTCCAGATACGCAGTATTTT.

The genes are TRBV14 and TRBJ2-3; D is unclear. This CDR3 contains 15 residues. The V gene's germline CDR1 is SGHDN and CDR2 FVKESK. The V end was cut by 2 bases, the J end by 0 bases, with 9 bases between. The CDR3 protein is CASSQIRQSTDTQYF. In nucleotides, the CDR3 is TGTGCCAGCAGCCAAATCAGACAAAGCACAGATACGCAGTATTTT.

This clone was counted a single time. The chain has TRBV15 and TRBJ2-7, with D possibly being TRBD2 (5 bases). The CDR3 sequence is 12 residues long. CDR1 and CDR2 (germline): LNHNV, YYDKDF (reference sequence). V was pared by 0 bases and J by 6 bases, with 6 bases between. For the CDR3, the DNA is TGTGCCACCAGCAGAGATGCGGGCGAGCAGTACTTC. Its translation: CATSRDAGEQYF.

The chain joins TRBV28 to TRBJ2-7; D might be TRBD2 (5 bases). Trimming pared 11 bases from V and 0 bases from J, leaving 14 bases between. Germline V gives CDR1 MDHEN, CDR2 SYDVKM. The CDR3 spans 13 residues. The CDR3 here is CASRPGNSYEQYF. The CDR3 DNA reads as TGTGCCTCCCGCCCGGGAAACTCCTACGAGCAGTACTTC.

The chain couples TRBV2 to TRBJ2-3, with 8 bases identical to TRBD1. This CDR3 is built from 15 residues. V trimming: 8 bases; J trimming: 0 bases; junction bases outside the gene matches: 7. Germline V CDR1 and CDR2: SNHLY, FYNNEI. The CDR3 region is CASLGQGASTDTQYF. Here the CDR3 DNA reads TGTGCCAGCCTTGGACAGGGTGCTAGCACAGATACGCAGTATTTT.

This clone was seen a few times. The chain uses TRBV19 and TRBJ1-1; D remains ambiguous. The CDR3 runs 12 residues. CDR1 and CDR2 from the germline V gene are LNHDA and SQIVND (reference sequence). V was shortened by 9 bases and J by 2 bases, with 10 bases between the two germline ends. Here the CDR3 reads CARTTVNTEAFF. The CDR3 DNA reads TGTGCCAGAACGACCGTAAACACTGAAGCTTTCTTT.

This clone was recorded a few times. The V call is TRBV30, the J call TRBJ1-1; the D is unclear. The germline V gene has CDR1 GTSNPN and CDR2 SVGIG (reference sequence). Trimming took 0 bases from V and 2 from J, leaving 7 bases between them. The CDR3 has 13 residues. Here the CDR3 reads CAWSVARNTEAFF. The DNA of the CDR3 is TGTGCCTGGAGTGTGGCCAGAAACACTGAAGCTTTCTTT.

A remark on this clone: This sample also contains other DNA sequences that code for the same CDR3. This chain's CDR3 is CASSLSGWETQYF. CDR3 DNA sequence: TGTGCCAGCAGTTTGTCGGGGTGGGAGACCCAGTACTTC. The chain recombines TRBV28 with TRBJ2-5; D is possibly TRBD2 (5 bases). V dropped 3 bases and J dropped 5 bases, with 10 bases sitting between them. CDR1 and CDR2 from the germline V gene are MDHEN and SYDVKM. The CDR3 totals 13 residues.

The CDR3: CASSIWRGEEKLFF. In DNA form, the CDR3 reads TGTGCCAGTAGTATTTGGAGGGGTGAAGAAAAACTGTTTTTT. V and J are TRBV19 and TRBJ1-4; the D gene is possibly TRBD1 (5 bases). V lost 3 bases, J lost 8 bases, and 13 bases lay in between. This CDR3 region has 14 residues. In germline, CDR1 is LNHDA, CDR2 SQIVND (reference sequence).

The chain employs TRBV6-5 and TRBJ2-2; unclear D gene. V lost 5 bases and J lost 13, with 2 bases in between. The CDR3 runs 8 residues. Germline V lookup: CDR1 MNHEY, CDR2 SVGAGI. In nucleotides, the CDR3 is TGTGCCAGCAGTCGGCTGTTTTTT. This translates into CASSRLFF.

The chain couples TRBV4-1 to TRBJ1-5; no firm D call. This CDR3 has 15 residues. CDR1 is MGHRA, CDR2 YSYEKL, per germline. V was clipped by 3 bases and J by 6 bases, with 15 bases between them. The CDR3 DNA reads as TGCGCCAGCAGCCAGACGGATCGTGTGGCTCAGCCCCAGCATTTT. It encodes CASSQTDRVAQPQHF.

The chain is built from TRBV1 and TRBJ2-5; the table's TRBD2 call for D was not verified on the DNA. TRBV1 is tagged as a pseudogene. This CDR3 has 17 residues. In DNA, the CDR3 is TGCACCAGCAGCCAAGTTCCTCTAGGACTAATCCAAGAGACCCAGTACTTC. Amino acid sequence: CTSSQVPLGLIQETQYF.

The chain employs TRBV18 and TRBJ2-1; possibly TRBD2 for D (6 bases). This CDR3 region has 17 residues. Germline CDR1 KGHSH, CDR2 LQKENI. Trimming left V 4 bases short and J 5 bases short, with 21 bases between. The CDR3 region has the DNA TGTGCCAGCTCACGAATAGCGGAAACAGCCCCTCACAATGAGCAGTTCTTC. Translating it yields CASSRIAETAPHNEQFF.

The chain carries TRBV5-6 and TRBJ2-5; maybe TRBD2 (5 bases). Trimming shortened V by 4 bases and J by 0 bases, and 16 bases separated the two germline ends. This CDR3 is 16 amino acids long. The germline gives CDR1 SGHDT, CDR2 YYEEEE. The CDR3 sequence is CASSTLLGLYQETQYF. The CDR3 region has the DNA TGTGCCAGCAGCACGTTACTAGGCTTGTACCAAGAGACCCAGTACTTC.

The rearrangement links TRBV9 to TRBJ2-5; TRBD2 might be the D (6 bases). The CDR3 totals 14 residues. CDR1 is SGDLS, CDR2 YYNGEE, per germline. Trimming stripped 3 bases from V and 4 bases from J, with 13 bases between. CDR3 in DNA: TGTGCCAGCAGCGCCGACGTGGGGGGAGAGACCCAGTACTTC. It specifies CASSADVGGETQYF.

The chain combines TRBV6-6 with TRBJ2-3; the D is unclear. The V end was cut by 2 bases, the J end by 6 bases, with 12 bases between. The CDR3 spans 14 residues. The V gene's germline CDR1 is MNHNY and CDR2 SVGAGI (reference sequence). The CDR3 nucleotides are TGTGCCAGCAGTTACATTGCCACTTGGGATACGCAGTATTTT. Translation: CASSYIATWDTQYF.

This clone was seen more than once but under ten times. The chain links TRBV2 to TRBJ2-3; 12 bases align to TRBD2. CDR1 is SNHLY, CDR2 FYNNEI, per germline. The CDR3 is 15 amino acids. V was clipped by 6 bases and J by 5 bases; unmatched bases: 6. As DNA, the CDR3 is TGTGCCAGCAGCGCACTAGCGGGAGGACGAGATACGCAGTATTTT. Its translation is CASSALAGGRDTQYF.